Listed here are 14 T cell receptor beta chains from one sample, sequenced in a study of blood T cell repertoires in COVID-19. Here immunoSEQ multiplex PCR was the method, and the copy in TCRdb shows in-frame clones only, minus some. This table has around 700,000 clones, around 89% appearing once. Sequenced sample: peripheral blood. These receptors originate from a woman aged 18-29 years with acute or convalescent COVID-19.

DNA of the CDR3: TGCGCCAGCAGGTCAAGCGGGGGGTACACAGATACGCAGTATTTT. It translates to CASRSSGGYTDTQYF. The V gene is TRBV5-1, the J gene TRBJ2-3; 9 nucleotides agree with TRBD2. The germline V gene encodes CDR1 SGHRS and CDR2 YFSETQ. The CDR3 extends over 15 amino acids. Trimming at V came to 5 bases and at J to 2 bases, leaving 6 bases not matched to a gene.

The V gene is TRBV7-2, the J gene TRBJ1-3; no definite D call. V was clipped by 5 bases and J by 4 bases, with 9 bases between them. Looked up from germline, CDR1 is SGHTA and CDR2 is FQGNSA. The CDR3 runs to 13 residues. The CDR3 region is CASSITRGNTIYF. CDR3 nucleotides: TGTGCCAGCAGCATCACAAGAGGAAACACCATATATTTT.

The chain recombines TRBV20-1 with TRBJ1-2; no firm D call. The V and J ends lost 5 bases and 4 bases respectively, with 11 bases between them. Per germline, CDR1 DFQATT and CDR2 SNEGSKA (reference sequence). CDR3 size: 12 residues. CDR3 DNA sequence: TGCAGTGCTGGTGGGTGGAGCTATGGCTACACCTTC. This encodes CSAGGWSYGYTF.

This rearrangement joins TRBV21-1 to TRBJ1-2; the table assigns TRBD1, which was not confirmed against the DNA. TRBV21-1 is a pseudogene locus. The CDR3 is made up of 11 amino acids. DNA for the CDR3: TGTGCCAGCAGATACAGTGAGGGCTACACCTTC. Amino acids: CASRYSEGYTF.

The rearrangement links TRBV18 to TRBJ1-1; D ambiguous. The CDR3 is 15 residues long. Looked up from germline, CDR1 is KGHSH and CDR2 is LQKENI. V was shortened by 3 bases and J by 10 bases, with 21 bases between the two germline ends. In nucleotides, the CDR3 is TGTGCCAGCTCACCTCCTGCGGGCCGAAGGGCGGGAGCTTTCTTT. It is translated as CASSPPAGRRAGAFF.

The chain has TRBV6-6 and TRBJ1-2, with 8 bases fitting TRBD1. Germline values: CDR1 MNHNY, CDR2 SVGAGI (reference sequence). Trimming took 5 bases from V and 7 from J; bases not matched to a gene: 18. The CDR3 has 17 residues. The CDR3 is CASSQGTGGPLVGGYTF. CDR3 DNA sequence: TGTGCCAGCAGTCAGGGGACAGGTGGTCCATTAGTAGGTGGCTACACCTTC.

The chain has TRBV12-3 or TRBV12-4 and TRBJ2-1; perhaps TRBD2 as D (5 bases). This CDR3 spans 13 amino acids. The ends were cut back, 6 bases at V and 2 bases at J, with 8 bases in the middle. CDR3 loop: CASRDFTYNEQFF. The CDR3 DNA reads as TGTGCCAGCAGGGACTTCACCTACAATGAGCAGTTCTTC.

V and J are TRBV15 and TRBJ1-1, with D uncertain. Between the trimmed V and J ends, which lost 8 bases and 4 bases, there was a span of 14 bases. The CDR3 runs 13 residues. Germline V lookup: CDR1 LNHNV, CDR2 YYDKDF (reference sequence). The CDR3 nucleotides are TGTGCCACCTCCAGAAGCGGATCCACTGAAGCTTTCTTT. Translation: CATSRSGSTEAFF.

The chain recombines TRBV15 with TRBJ1-6; maybe TRBD1 (5 bases). This CDR3 is built from 15 residues. Germline-derived CDR1 and CDR2 are LNHNV and YYDKDF (reference sequence). Trimming removed 0 bases from V and 9 bases from J, with 12 bases in between. Here the CDR3 DNA reads TGTGCCACCAGCAGAGATGTAGGGGAGGCTTCACCCCTCCACTTT. This translates into CATSRDVGEASPLHF. Together with reference TRBV15 and TRBJ1-6, the CDR3 gives the full variable domain: DAMVIQNPRYQVTQFGKPVTLSCSQTLNHNVMYWYQQKSSQAPKLLFHYYDKDFNNEADTPDNFQSRRPNTSFCFLDIRSPGLGDTAMYLCATSRDVGEASPLHFGNGTRLTVT.

This rearrangement joins TRBV30 to TRBJ1-4, with D tentatively TRBD1 (6 bases). The germline V gene encodes CDR1 GTSNPN and CDR2 SVGIG (reference sequence). V was trimmed by 3 bases and J by 0 bases, leaving 23 bases between them. This CDR3 comprises 19 residues. The CDR3 spells CAWSRPLVGGATTNEKLFF. Here the CDR3 DNA reads TGTGCCTGGAGCCGACCGCTGGTTGGGGGCGCGACAACTAATGAAAAACTGTTTTTT.

V and J are TRBV6-2 or TRBV6-3 and TRBJ1-1, with 10 bases matching TRBD1. Germline assignment: CDR1 MNHEY and CDR2 SVGEGT. This CDR3 contains 15 residues. V shed 5 bases and J 10 bases; nucleotides not matched to a gene: 13. DNA for the CDR3: TGTGCCAGCAGTCCGGTGGGGACAGGGGTAGGTGTAGCTTTCTTT. This codes for CASSPVGTGVGVAFF.

This sequence joins TRBV2 and TRBJ1-5; D unclear. This CDR3 has 13 amino acids. Looked up from germline, CDR1 is SNHLY and CDR2 is FYNNEI. Between the trimmed V and J ends, which lost 8 bases and 0 bases, there was a span of 8 bases. Written as DNA, the CDR3 is TGTGCCAGCGAAAACTATAGCAATCAGCCCCAGCATTTT. This translates into CASENYSNQPQHF.

Worth noting for this clone: This CDR3 is also generated by other DNA sequences in the sample. V usage is TRBV5-1 and J usage is TRBJ1-4; TRBD1 matches 9 bases. CDR1 and CDR2 (germline): SGHRS, YFSETQ. The CDR3 totals 16 residues. After removal of 2 bases from V and 2 bases from J, the junction contained 4 bases not matched to a gene. In DNA, the CDR3 is TGCGCCAGCAGCTTCCGACAGGGGGGTACTAATGAAAAACTGTTTTTT. This translates into CASSFRQGGTNEKLFF.

This rearrangement joins TRBV27 to TRBJ1-3, with TRBD1 as a possible D gene (6 bases). This CDR3 is built from 15 residues. The V gene's germline CDR1 is MNHEY and CDR2 SMNVEV (reference sequence). Deletions cut 2 bases from V and 1 base from J, with 9 bases between. CDR3 loop: CASSLTGLSGNTIYF. The CDR3 nucleotides are TGTGCCAGCAGTTTAACAGGGCTGTCTGGAAACACCATATATTTT.